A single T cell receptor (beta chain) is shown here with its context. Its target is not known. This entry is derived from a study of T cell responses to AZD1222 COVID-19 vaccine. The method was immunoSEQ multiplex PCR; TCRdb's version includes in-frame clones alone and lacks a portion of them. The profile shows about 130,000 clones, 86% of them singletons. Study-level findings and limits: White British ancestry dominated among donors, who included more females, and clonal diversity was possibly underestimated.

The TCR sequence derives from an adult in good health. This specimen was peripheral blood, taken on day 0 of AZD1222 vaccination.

This CDR3 reads CATSASVFGELFF. As DNA, the CDR3 is TGTGCCACCAGTGCTAGCGTTTTCGGGGAGCTGTTTTTT. The chain is built from TRBV24-1 and TRBJ2-2, with D perhaps TRBD2 (6 bases). Germline V gives CDR1 KGHDR, CDR2 SFDVKD. The V end lost 5 bases, the J end lost 7 bases, and 10 bases lay between the germline ends. This CDR3 spans 13 amino acids.